These T cell receptor beta chains were read from a single sample in a study of CXCR3-negative and CXCR3-positive naive CD8 T cells. TCRdb re-called the 5' RACE reads and shows each CDR3 protein once, DNA omitted. The sample holds 100,000 to 150,000 distinct CDR3 sequences. The specimen was naive CXCR3- CD8+ T cells from blood. The source of these receptors is a human donor in good health. Some clones in this sample may be carry-over from other donors' samples. CDR3s include the opening cysteine and the closing phenylalanine or tryptophan.

TRBJ2-7,TRBV7-2,CASSLGTGGEQYF
TRBJ1-1,TRBV13,CASSLGDSSEAFF
TRBJ2-1,TRBV4-3,CASSQEKSSYNEQFF
TRBJ2-7,TRBV29-1,CSVESPGLAGGSYEQYF
TRBJ2-5,TRBV20-1,CSARGTSETQYF
TRBJ2-1,TRBV5-1,CASSLIWGDERFF
TRBJ1-5,TRBV7-6,CASSLFDQPQHF
TRBJ2-1,TRBV6-2/TRBV6-3,CASSYSSGLNEQFF
TRBJ1-6,TRBV4-2,CASTDPGQIEPLHF
TRBJ2-2,TRBV29-1,CSADRDGELFF
TRBJ2-5,TRBV3-1,CASSGLAGEETQYF
TRBJ2-3,TRBV29-1,CSVWGGRARTDTQYF
TRBJ1-6,TRBV7-6,CASSLGNSPLHF
TRBJ1-6,TRBV15,CATSKLDSYYNSPLHF
TRBJ1-4,TRBV2,CASCLGATNEKLFF
TRBJ2-5,TRBV5-1,CASSSGTRRQETQYF
TRBJ1-1,TRBV7-9,CASSLVGGYADAFF
TRBJ2-7,TRBV19,CASSAGRSFYEQYF
TRBJ2-7,TRBV25-1,CASSDGGRTYEQYF
TRBJ2-1,TRBV14,CASSQEHGAPNEQFF
TRBJ1-1,TRBV4-1,CASSPVGSNTEAFF
TRBJ2-7,TRBV27,CASSLEQSYEQYF
TRBJ2-1,TRBV5-1,CASSLEGSTNEQFF
TRBJ1-1,TRBV11-2,CASSPLPGSHTEAFF
TRBJ2-3,TRBV14,CASSQGMDTQYF
TRBJ2-1,TRBV30,CAWIQGGLLNEQFF
TRBJ1-5,TRBV2,CASRPRRREYSNQPQHF
TRBJ1-2,TRBV6-6,CASAPGQGAPGYTF
TRBJ1-2,TRBV7-9,CASSYETGVHYGYTF
TRBJ1-1,TRBV30,CAWSVYSGTEAFF
TRBJ2-3,TRBV6-5,CASSYLGLRGTDTQYF
TRBJ2-5,TRBV20-1,CSASRREETQYF
TRBJ2-3,TRBV29-1,CSVEGRRTDTQYF
TRBJ2-7,TRBV28,CASRNRGENEQYF
TRBJ1-1,TRBV7-2,CASSSQGADTEAFF
TRBJ2-2,TRBV29-1,CSVERGDRVSNGELFF
TRBJ2-1,TRBV20-1,CSARVAGVSNEQFF
TRBJ2-2,TRBV7-9,CASSLRDYNTGELFF
TRBJ1-1,TRBV12-3/TRBV12-4,CASSFRVTEAFF
TRBJ2-3,TRBV23-1,CASSLRPRLPPDTQYF
TRBJ1-3,TRBV4-1,CASSRGNTIYF
TRBJ1-5,TRBV27,CASRNQLGPNQPQHF
TRBJ2-1,TRBV7-9,CARSLFSGGDEQFF
TRBJ1-2,TRBV2,CASSDQDIIVNYGYTF
TRBJ2-1,TRBV27,CASTVRGDEQFF
TRBJ2-7,TRBV20-1,CSAVPGDTSYEQYF
TRBJ2-5,TRBV25-1,CASSGTSAQETQYF
TRBJ2-1,TRBV18,CASSPGLAGTDEQFF
TRBJ1-4,TRBV27,CASSPLRTDNEKLFF
TRBJ2-3,TRBV24-1,CATSDFFFGGDTQYF
TRBJ2-7,TRBV28,CASSFDSYEQYF
TRBJ2-7,TRBV5-5,CASSPHPGGSYEQYF
TRBJ2-7,TRBV7-9,CASSLGQGRSYEQYF